This TCR beta chain is drawn from a study of CD8 T cells in ankylosing spondylitis. Germline loops: CDR1 LGHNA, CDR2 YSLEER. J lost 5 bases, V lost 0 bases, and 4 bases had no gene match. CDR3 length: 15 residues. One entry per CDR3 protein results from TCRdb running MiXCR on the 5' RACE reads. Found here are under 200,000 distinct CDR3 sequences, around a tenth of them singletons; the top ten hold about 15%. This clonotype was detected a few times. The sequencing input was blood, either unsorted or a sorted T cell fraction (not recorded which). The clonotype originates from a female donor with ankylosing spondylitis or in good health (not recorded which). The genes are TRBV4-3 and TRBJ1-1, with 9 bases matching TRBD1. Here the CDR3 DNA reads TGCGCCAGCAGCCAAGATGGAGGACAGGGGACTGAAGCTTTCTTT. Amino acids: CASSQDGGQGTEAFF.